This is a list of T cell receptor beta chains from one sample in a study of regulatory T cells in long-lasting Graves disease. TCRdb re-called the multiplex PCR reads through MiXCR, storing one row per CDR3 protein. Of some 370,000 distinct CDR3 sequences in the sample, less than 25% were seen once. This specimen was peripheral blood mononuclear cells (PBMCs), taken when the disease was refractory, from a patient treated with antithyroid drugs. These receptors were obtained from a female donor with Graves disease. Each CDR3 is given with its conserved first and last residue. D genes are given only for firm matches. Not all rows give a size; the values are once, few, many and, for expanded clones, a class.

>-|-|TRBJ1-5|TRBV15
CATSRVEHNQPQHF
TGTGCCACCAGCAGAGTGGAACACAATCAGCCCCAGCATTTT
>-|many|TRBJ1-5|TRBV28
CASSWQGTQPQHF
TGTGCCAGCAGTTGGCAGGGGACTCAGCCCCAGCATTTT
>-|few|TRBJ1-5|TRBV10-3
CAIAGDNSNQPQHF
TGTGCCATCGCGGGAGATAATAGCAATCAGCCCCAGCATTTT
>TRBD1|few|TRBJ1-2|TRBV24-1
CATSDNRGYGYTF
TGTGCCACCAGTGATAACAGGGGCTATGGCTACACCTTC
>-|-|TRBJ2-1|TRBV5-1
CASSPKATSNEQFF
TGCGCCAGCAGCCCTAAAGCCACTTCCAATGAGCAGTTCTTC
>TRBD1|-|TRBJ2-7|TRBV20-1
CSARDRGTGQYEQYF
TGCAGTGCTAGAGATCGCGGGACAGGGCAATACGAGCAGTACTTC
>TRBD2|many|TRBJ2-7|TRBV12-3/TRBV12-4
CASSSRDVGRRDSYEQYF
TGTGCCAGCAGTTCCCGAGATGTCGGGAGGCGGGACTCCTACGAGCAGTACTTC
>-|many|TRBJ1-1|TRBV30
CAWSRNEAFF
TGTGCCTGGTCCCGAAATGAAGCTTTCTTT
>-|-|TRBJ1-5|TRBV18
CASSPGGVAHQPQHF
TGTGCCAGCTCACCCGGGGGGGTTGCGCATCAGCCCCAGCATTTT
>TRBD2|-|TRBJ2-2|TRBV9
CASSFGTSLYTGELFF
TGTGCCAGCAGCTTCGGGACTAGCCTATATACCGGGGAGCTGTTTTTT
>-|-|TRBJ1-2|TRBV19
CASYKQGDYGYTF
TGTGCCAGCTACAAACAGGGAGACTATGGCTACACCTTC
>TRBD2|few|TRBJ2-2|TRBV12-3/TRBV12-4
CASSLMVGTSGTGELFF
TGTGCCAGCAGTTTAATGGTTGGTACTAGCGGGACCGGGGAGCTGTTTTTT
>TRBD2|many|TRBJ2-5|TRBV7-8
CASSRAGGEETQYF
TGTGCCAGCAGCAGAGCGGGAGGGGAAGAGACCCAGTACTTC
>TRBD2|-|TRBJ2-5|TRBV2
CASSGSIGGSIAETQYF
TGTGCCAGCAGTGGGTCAATAGGCGGGAGCATTGCGGAGACCCAGTACTTC
>TRBD1|many|TRBJ2-1|TRBV7-8
CASSPRTGFDEQFF
TGTGCCAGCAGCCCCCGGACAGGGTTCGATGAGCAGTTCTTC
>-|-|TRBJ2-5|TRBV27
CASSSLPLQETQYF
TGTGCCAGCAGTTCCCTACCTTTACAAGAGACCCAGTACTTC
>TRBD1|many|TRBJ2-7|TRBV6-1
CASNEQGITYEQYF
TGTGCCAGCAACGAACAGGGGATAACCTACGAGCAGTACTTC
>TRBD2|-|TRBJ2-7|TRBV3-1
CASSLSGLAGEQYF
TGTGCCAGCAGCCTATCCGGACTAGCGGGAGAGCAGTACTTC
>-|-|TRBJ2-2|TRBV12-5
CASLGNTGELFF
TGTGCTAGCCTCGGAAACACCGGGGAGCTGTTTTTT
>-|few|TRBJ1-2|TRBV6-2/TRBV6-3
CASSSPYSGYTF
TGTGCCAGCAGTTCTCCTTACTCTGGCTACACCTTC
>TRBD1|many|TRBJ1-1|TRBV5-1
CASSLTGENTEAFF
TGTGCCAGCAGCCTAACAGGGGAAAACACTGAAGCTTTCTTT
>TRBD1|many|TRBJ1-1|TRBV27
CASSPDRGTNTEAFF
TGTGCCAGCAGTCCCGACAGGGGGACGAACACTGAAGCTTTCTTT
>-|few|TRBJ2-3|TRBV28
CASSPPGWQSTDTQYF
TGTGCCAGCAGTCCGCCCGGGTGGCAGAGCACAGATACGCAGTATTTT
>-|many|TRBJ1-1|TRBV6-1
CASSSHSLTGSGTEAFF
TGTGCCAGCAGCTCTCACTCCCTCACAGGGAGTGGCACTGAAGCTTTCTTT
>-|-|TRBJ2-3|TRBV11-2
CASSSTRQPLSTDTQYF
TGTGCCAGCAGCTCGACCCGACAGCCTCTAAGCACAGATACGCAGTATTTT
>-|-|TRBJ2-2|TRBV9
CASSVDVNTGELFF
TGTGCCAGCAGCGTAGATGTGAACACCGGGGAGCTGTTTTTT
>-|-|TRBJ2-2|TRBV6-1
CASTDWGKTGELFF
TGTGCCAGCACCGACTGGGGGAAAACCGGGGAGCTGTTTTTT
>-|few|TRBJ2-2|TRBV7-2
CASSRTGGPANTGELFF
TGTGCCAGCAGCCGTACTGGCGGACCTGCGAACACCGGGGAGCTGTTTTTT
>-|few|TRBJ2-2|TRBV28
CASSFDRDYTGELFF
TGTGCCAGCAGTTTCGACAGGGACTACACCGGGGAGCTGTTTTTT
>TRBD2|-|TRBJ2-1|TRBV10-1
CATPRRGTTYKPPYNEQFF
TGCGCCACCCCTCGTCGGGGGACTACCTACAAACCGCCCTACAATGAGCAGTTCTTC